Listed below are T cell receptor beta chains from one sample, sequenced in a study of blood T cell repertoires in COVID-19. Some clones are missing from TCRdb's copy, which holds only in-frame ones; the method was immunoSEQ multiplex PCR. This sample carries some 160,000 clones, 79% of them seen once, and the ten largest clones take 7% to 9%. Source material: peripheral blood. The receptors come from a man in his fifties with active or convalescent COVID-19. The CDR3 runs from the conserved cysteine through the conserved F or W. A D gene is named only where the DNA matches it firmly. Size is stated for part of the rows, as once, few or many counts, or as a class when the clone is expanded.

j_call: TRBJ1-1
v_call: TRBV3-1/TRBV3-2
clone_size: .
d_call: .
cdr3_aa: CASSSREPPEAFF
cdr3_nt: TGTGCCAGCAGCAGCCGGGAGCCACCTGAAGCTTTCTTT

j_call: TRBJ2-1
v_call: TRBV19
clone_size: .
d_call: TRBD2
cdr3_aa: CASSARLAGTYNEQFF
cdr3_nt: TGTGCCAGTAGTGCGAGACTAGCGGGGACCTACAATGAGCAGTTCTTC

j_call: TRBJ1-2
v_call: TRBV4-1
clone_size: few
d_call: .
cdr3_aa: CASSQAPGEYYGYTF
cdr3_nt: TGCGCCAGCAGCCAAGCTCCAGGGGAATACTATGGCTACACCTTC

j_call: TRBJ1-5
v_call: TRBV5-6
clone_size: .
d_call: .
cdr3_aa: CASSLGGGGQPQHF
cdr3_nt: TGTGCCAGCAGCTTGGGGGGGGGCGGTCAGCCCCAGCATTTT

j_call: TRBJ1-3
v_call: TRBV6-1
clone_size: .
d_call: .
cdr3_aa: CASSEALGSGGNTIYF
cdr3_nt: TGTGCCAGCAGTGAAGCGTTGGGGTCGGGAGGAAACACCATATATTTT

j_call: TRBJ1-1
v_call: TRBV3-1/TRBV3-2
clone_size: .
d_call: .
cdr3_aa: CASSQRGANTEAFF
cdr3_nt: TGTGCCAGCAGCCAACGGGGGGCCAACACTGAAGCTTTCTTT

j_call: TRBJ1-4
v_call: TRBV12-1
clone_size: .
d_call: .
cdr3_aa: CASSFEGEKLFF
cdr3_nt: TGTGCCAGCAGCTTTGAGGGGGAAAAACTGTTTTTT

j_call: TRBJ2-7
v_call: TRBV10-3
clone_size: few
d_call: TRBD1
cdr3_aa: CAISGPTGDEQYF
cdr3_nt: TGTGCCATCAGTGGGCCTACAGGGGACGAGCAGTACTTC

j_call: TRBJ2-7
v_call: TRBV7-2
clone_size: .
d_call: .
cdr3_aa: CASSLVVAGSFYEQYF
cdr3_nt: TGTGCCAGCAGTCTAGTGGTGGCGGGGAGCTTCTACGAGCAGTACTTC

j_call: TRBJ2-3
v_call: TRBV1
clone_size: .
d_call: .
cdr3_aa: CTSRPSFRTDTQYF
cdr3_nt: TGCACCAGCAGGCCTAGCTTCCGCACAGATACGCAGTATTTT

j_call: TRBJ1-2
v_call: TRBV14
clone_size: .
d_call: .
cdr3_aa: CASSQELTGYGYTF
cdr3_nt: TGTGCCAGCAGCCAAGAGCTTACAGGATACGGCTACACCTTC

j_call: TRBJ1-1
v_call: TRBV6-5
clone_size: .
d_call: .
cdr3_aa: CASSYVTAGDTEAFF
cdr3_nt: TGTGCCAGCAGTTACGTGACCGCAGGGGATACTGAAGCTTTCTTT

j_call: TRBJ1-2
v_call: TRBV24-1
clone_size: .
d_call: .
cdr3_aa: CATSESTGDRNYGYTF
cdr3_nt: TGTGCCACCAGTGAGTCGACTGGAGACCGTAACTATGGCTACACCTTC

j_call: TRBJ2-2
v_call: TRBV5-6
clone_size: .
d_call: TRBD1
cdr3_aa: CASSRKDRVDTGELFF
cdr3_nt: TGTGCCAGCAGCCGTAAAGACAGGGTGGACACCGGGGAGCTGTTTTTT

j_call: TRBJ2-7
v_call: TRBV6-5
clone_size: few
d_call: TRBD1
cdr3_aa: CASSRTGKSSYEQYF
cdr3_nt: TGTGCCAGCAGCCGGACAGGGAAAAGCTCCTACGAGCAGTACTTC

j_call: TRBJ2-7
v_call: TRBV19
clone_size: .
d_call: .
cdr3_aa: CASRSQGMQTGYEQYF
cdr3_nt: TGTGCCAGTAGGTCACAGGGTATGCAGACTGGGTACGAGCAGTACTTC

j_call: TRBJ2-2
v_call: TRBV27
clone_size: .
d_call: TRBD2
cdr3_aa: CASSWGGRAGGELFF
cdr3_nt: TGTGCCAGCAGTTGGGGGGGGAGGGCCGGCGGGGAGCTGTTTTTT